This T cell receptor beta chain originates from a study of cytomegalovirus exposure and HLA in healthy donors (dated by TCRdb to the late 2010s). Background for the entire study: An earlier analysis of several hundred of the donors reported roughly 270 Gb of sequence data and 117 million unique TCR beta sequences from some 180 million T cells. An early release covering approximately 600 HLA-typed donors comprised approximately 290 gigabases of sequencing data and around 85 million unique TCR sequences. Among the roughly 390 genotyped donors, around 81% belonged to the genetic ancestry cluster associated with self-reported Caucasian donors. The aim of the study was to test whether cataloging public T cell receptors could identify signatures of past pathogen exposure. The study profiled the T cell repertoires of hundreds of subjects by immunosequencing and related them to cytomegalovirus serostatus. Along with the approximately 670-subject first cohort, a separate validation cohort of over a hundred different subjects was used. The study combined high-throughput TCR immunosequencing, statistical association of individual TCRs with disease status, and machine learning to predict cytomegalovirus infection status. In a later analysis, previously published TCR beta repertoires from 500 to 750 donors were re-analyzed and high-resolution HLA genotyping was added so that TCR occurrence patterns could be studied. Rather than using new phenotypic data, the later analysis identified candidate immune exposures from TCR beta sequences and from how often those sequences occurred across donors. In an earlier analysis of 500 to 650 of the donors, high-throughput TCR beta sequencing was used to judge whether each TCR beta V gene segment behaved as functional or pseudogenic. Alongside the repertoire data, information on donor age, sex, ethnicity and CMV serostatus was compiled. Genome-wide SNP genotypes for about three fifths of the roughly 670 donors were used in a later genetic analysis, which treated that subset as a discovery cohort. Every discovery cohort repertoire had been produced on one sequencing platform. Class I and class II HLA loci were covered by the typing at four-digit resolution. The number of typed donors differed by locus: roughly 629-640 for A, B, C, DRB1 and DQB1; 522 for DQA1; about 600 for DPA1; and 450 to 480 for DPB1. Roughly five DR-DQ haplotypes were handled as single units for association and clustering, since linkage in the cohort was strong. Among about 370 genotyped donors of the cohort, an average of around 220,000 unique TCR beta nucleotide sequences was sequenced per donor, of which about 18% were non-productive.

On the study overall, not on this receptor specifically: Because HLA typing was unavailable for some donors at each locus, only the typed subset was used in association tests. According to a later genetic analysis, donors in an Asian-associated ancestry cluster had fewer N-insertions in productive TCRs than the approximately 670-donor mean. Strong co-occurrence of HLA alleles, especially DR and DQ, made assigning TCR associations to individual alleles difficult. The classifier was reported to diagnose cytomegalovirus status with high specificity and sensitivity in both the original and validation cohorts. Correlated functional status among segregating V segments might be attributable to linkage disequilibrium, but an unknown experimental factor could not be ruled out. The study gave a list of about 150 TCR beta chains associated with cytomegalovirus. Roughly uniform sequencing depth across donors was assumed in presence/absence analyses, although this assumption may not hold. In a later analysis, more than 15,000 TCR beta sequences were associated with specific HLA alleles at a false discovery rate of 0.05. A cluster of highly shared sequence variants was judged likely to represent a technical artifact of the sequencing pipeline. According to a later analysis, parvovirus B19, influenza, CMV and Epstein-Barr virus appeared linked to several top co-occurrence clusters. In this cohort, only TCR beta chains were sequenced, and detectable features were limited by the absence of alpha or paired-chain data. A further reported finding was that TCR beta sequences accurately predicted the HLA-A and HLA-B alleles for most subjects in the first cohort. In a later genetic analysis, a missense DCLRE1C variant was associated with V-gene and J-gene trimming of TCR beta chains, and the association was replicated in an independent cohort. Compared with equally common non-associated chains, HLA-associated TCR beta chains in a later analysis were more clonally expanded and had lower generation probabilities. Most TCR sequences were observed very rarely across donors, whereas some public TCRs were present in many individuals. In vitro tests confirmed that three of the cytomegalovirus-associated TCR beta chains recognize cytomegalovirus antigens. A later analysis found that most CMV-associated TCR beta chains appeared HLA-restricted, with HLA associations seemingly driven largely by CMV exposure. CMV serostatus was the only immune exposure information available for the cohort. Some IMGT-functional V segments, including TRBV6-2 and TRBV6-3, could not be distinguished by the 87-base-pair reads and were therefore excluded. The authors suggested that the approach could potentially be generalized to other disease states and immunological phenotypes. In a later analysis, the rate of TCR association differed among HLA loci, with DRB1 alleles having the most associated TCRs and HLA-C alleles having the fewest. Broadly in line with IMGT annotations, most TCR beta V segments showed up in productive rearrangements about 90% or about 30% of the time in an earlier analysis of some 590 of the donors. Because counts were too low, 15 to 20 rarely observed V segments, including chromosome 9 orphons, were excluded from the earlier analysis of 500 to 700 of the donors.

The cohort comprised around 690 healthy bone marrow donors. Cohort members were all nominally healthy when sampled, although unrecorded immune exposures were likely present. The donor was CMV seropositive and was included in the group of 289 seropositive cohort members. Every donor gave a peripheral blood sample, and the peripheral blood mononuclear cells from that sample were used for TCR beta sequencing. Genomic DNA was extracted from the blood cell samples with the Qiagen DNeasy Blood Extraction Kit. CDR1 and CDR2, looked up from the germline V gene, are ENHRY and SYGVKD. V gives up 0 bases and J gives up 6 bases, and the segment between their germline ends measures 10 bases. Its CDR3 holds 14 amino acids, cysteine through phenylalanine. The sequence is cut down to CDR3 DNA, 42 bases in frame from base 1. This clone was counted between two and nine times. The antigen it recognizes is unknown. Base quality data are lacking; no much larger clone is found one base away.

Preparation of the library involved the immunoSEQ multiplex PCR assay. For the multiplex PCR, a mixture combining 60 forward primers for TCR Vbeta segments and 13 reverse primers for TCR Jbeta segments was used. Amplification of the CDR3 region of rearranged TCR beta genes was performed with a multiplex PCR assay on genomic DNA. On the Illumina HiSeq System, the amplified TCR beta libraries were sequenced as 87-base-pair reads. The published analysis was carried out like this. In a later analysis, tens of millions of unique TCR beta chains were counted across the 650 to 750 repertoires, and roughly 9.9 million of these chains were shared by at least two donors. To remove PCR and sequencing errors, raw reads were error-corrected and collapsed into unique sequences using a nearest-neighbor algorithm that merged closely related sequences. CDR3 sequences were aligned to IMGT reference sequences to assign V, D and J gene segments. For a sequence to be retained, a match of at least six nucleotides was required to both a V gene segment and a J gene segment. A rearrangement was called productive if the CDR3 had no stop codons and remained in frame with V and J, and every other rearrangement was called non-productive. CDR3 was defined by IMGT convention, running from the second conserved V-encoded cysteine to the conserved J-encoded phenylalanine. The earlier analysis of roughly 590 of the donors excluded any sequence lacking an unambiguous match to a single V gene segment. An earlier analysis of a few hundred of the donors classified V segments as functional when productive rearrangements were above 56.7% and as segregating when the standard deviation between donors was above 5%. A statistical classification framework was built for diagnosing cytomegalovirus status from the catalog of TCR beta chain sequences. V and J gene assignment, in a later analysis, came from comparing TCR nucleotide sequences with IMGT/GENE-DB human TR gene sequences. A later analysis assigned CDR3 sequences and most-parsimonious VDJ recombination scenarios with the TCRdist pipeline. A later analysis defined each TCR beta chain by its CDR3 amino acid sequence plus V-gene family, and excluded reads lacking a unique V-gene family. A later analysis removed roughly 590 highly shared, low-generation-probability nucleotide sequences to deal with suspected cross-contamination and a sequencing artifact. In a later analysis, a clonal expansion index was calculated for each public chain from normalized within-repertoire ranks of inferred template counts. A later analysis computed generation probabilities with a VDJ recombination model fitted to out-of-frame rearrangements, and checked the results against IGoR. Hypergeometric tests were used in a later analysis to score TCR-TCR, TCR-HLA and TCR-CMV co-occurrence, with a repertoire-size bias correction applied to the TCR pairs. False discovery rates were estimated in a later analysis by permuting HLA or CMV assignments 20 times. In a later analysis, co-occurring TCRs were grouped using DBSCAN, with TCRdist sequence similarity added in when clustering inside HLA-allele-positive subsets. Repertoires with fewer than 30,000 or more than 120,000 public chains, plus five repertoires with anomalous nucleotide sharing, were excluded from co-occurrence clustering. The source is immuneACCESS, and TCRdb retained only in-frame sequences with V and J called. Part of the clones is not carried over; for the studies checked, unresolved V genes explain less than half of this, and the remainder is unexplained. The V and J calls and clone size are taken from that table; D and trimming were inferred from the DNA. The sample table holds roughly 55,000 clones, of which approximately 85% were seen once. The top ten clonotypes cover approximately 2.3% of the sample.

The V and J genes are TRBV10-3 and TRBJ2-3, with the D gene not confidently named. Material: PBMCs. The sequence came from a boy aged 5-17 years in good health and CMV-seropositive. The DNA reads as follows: TGTGCCATCAGTGAGTCTTCCGGTCGTGATACGCAGTATTTT. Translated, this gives CAISESSGRDTQYF.